The rows below give T cell receptor beta chains drawn from one sample of a study of beta chain features in type 1 diabetes. The repertoire was sequenced with immunoSEQ multiplex PCR; TCRdb's copy has only in-frame clones and lacks some. The sample yields under 300,000 clones, 27% seen once. Sequenced material: central memory CD4+ T cells from blood. These receptors all stem from a man aged 25 to 45 in good health. The CDR3 runs from the conserved cysteine through the conserved F or W. The order of the fields is CDR3 protein, CDR3 DNA, J gene, V gene, clone size, D gene. A D gene is named only where the DNA matches it firmly. Rows may omit the clone size; those that give it use once, few, many or a size class.

CASTAGTRTYNEQFF,TGTGCCAGCACCGCCGGGACTAGAACCTACAATGAGCAGTTCTTC,TRBJ2-1,TRBV6-6,.,TRBD2
CASSEPGISNQPQHF,TGTGCCAGCAGTGAACCGGGAATTAGCAATCAGCCCCAGCATTTT,TRBJ1-5,TRBV6-1,few,.
CASSLYLGRQTNIQYF,TGTGCCAGCAGCTTGTACTTGGGACGGCAGACAAACATTCAGTACTTC,TRBJ2-4,TRBV5-4,.,.
CASSQTRYNSPLHF,TGTGCCAGCAGCCAGACACGGTATAATTCACCCCTCCACTTT,TRBJ1-6,TRBV7-2,many,.
CAWSGPLRNQPQHF,TGTGCCTGGAGTGGACCCCTAAGGAACCAGCCCCAGCATTTT,TRBJ1-5,TRBV30,.,.
CASSQEPSSTYNEQFF,TGTGCCAGCAGCCAAGAACCTAGCTCGACCTACAATGAGCAGTTCTTC,TRBJ2-1,TRBV4-2,few,.
CASKETANTGELFF,TGTGCCAGCAAAGAGACAGCGAACACCGGGGAGCTGTTTTTT,TRBJ2-2,TRBV2,few,.
CASSLPGTSSYNEQFF,TGTGCCAGCAGCTTGCCAGGGACAAGCTCCTACAATGAGCAGTTCTTC,TRBJ2-1,TRBV5-6,few,.
CASLQGGTGELFF,TGTGCCAGTCTACAGGGTGGCACCGGGGAGCTGTTTTTT,TRBJ2-2,TRBV6-5,.,.
CASSLGRGPGANVLTF,TGTGCCAGCAGCTTAGGAAGGGGGCCTGGGGCCAACGTCCTGACTTTC,TRBJ2-6,TRBV7-9,few,TRBD1
CASSLGDGETQYF,TGTGCCAGCAGCTTAGGGGACGGGGAGACCCAGTACTTC,TRBJ2-5,TRBV7-8,.,.
CASRPLVDYNEQFF,TGCGCCAGCAGGCCCCTGGTAGATTACAATGAGCAGTTCTTC,TRBJ2-1,TRBV5-1,.,.
CASSPGTSSYEQYF,TGTGCCAGCAGCCCCGGGACAAGTTCCTACGAGCAGTACTTC,TRBJ2-7,TRBV6-5,.,.
CASSSGTSGGLETQYF,TGTGCCAGCAGCTCCGGGACTAGCGGGGGGTTGGAGACCCAGTACTTC,TRBJ2-5,TRBV7-8,few,TRBD2
CASSFTYSGELFF,TGTGCCAGCAGCTTTACTTACTCCGGGGAGCTGTTTTTT,TRBJ2-2,TRBV7-8,.,.
CASSTPGQGTTNEKLFF,TGTGCCAGCAGTACACCGGGACAGGGTACAACTAATGAAAAACTGTTTTTT,TRBJ1-4,TRBV28,few,TRBD1
CAIRGTEEPQFF,TGTGCCATCAGAGGGACAGAAGAACCGCAGTTCTTC,TRBJ2-1,TRBV10-3,.,TRBD1
CASSSQGGAYNEQFF,TGTGCCAGCAGCTCCCAAGGCGGAGCCTACAATGAGCAGTTCTTC,TRBJ2-1,TRBV9,.,.
CASSTPRDGRNTEAFF,TGTGCCAGTAGTACGCCCCGGGACGGACGAAACACTGAAGCTTTCTTT,TRBJ1-1,TRBV19,few,.
CASSLGGTTLNTEAFF,TGTGCCAGCAGCTTGGGGGGCACAACCTTGAACACTGAAGCTTTCTTT,TRBJ1-1,TRBV5-6,.,.
CASCREDRTEQFF,TGTGCCAGCTGCCGGGAGGACCGCACTGAGCAGTTCTTC,TRBJ2-1,TRBV2,few,TRBD2
CASSRQGPYEQYF,TGTGCCAGCAGCCGACAAGGACCCTACGAGCAGTACTTC,TRBJ2-7,TRBV7-2,.,.
CASSYAGTEAFF,TGTGCCAGCAGTTACGCCGGGACTGAAGCTTTCTTT,TRBJ1-1,TRBV6-6,few,.
CASTATDRGGANVLTF,TGTGCCAGTACCGCCACAGACAGAGGAGGGGCCAACGTCCTGACTTTC,TRBJ2-6,TRBV19,few,.
CASSYQGAQAFF,TGTGCCAGCAGTTACCAGGGGGCGCAGGCTTTCTTT,TRBJ1-1,TRBV28,.,TRBD1
CASRLRGNTGELFF,TGTGCCAGTAGGCTCAGAGGGAACACCGGGGAGCTGTTTTTT,TRBJ2-2,TRBV19,.,.
CASSLDRTGRGDTQYF,TGTGCCAGCAGCTTAGATCGAACAGGGAGAGGAGATACGCAGTATTTT,TRBJ2-3,TRBV11-2,few,.
CASSSRTGRWADTQYF,TGTGCCAGCAGCTCGAGGACAGGGAGGTGGGCAGATACGCAGTATTTT,TRBJ2-3,TRBV7-8,few,TRBD1
CASSPGVQFHQPQHF,TGTGCCAGCAGTCCCGGGGTCCAATTTCATCAGCCCCAGCATTTT,TRBJ1-5,TRBV6-6,few,.
CASGLPPAGLAGEFTDEQYF,TGTGCTAGTGGTTTGCCCCCAGCGGGGCTAGCGGGAGAGTTTACTGACGAGCAGTACTTC,TRBJ2-7,TRBV12-5,.,TRBD2